This TCR beta chain was documented in a study of blood T cell repertoires in COVID-19. This CDR3 comprises 14 residues. V was clipped by 3 bases and J by 4 bases, with 10 bases between them. Per germline, CDR1 MNHEY and CDR2 SVGAGI. Measured with immunoSEQ multiplex PCR; TCRdb has only the in-frame clones, and not every one. The top ten clones hold 10% to 15% of a sample with roughly 440,000 clones, more than 70% of them seen once. Sequenced: peripheral blood. The gene calls are TRBV6-5 and TRBJ1-5, with D tentatively TRBD1 (5 bases). This receptor was obtained from a woman aged 45 to 65 with COVID-19, enrolled during active disease. The chain's CDR3 is CASSYRAGNQPQHF. In nucleotides, the CDR3 is TGTGCCAGCAGTTATCGGGCAGGGAATCAGCCCCAGCATTTT.